This TCR beta chain was sequenced for a study of CD8 T cells in ankylosing spondylitis. Study-wide points: Seven to nine highly homologous variants formed a TCR beta motif that appeared characteristic of ankylosing spondylitis blood.

Via MiXCR, TCRdb re-called the 5' RACE reads, giving one row per CDR3 protein. Of a few hundred thousand distinct CDR3 sequences listed, around 24% are singletons. Germline loops: CDR1 MDHEN, CDR2 SYDVKM. The CDR3 loop spans 12 amino acids. V was cut by 2 bases and J by 8 bases, with 6 bases left in between. This clonotype showed up just a few times. Its antigen remains unidentified. This sequence was found in a male donor with ankylosing spondylitis. The sample was blood, either unsorted or a sorted T cell fraction (not recorded which). The chain recombines TRBV28 with TRBJ2-2; D unresolved. Here the CDR3 reads CASSLGDGELFF. In DNA, the CDR3 is TGTGCCAGCAGTTTAGGCGATGGGGAGCTGTTTTTT.